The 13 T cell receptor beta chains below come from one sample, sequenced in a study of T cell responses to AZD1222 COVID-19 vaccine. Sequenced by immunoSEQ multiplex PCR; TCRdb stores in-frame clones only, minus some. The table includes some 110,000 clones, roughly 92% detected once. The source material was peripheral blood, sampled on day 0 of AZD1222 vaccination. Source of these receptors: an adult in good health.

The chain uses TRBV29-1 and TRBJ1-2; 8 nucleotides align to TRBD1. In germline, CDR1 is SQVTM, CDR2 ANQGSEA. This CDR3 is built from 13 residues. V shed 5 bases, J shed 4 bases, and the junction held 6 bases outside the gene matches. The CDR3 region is CSVFGQGIYGYTF. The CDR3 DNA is TGCAGCGTTTTTGGACAGGGCATCTATGGCTACACCTTC.

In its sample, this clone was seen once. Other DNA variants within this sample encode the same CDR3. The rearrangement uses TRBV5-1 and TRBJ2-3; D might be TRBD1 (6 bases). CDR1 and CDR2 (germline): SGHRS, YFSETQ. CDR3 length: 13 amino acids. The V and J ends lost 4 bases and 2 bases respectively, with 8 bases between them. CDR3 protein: CASSGGNTDTQYF. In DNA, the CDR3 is TGCGCCAGCAGCGGGGGCAACACAGATACGCAGTATTTT.

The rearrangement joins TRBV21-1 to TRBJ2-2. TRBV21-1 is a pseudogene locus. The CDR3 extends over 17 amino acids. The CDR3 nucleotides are TGTGCCAGCAGCGAAAAAAGGACCAGGGAGCTCACCGGGGAGCTGTTTTTT. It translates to CASSEKRTRELTGELFF.

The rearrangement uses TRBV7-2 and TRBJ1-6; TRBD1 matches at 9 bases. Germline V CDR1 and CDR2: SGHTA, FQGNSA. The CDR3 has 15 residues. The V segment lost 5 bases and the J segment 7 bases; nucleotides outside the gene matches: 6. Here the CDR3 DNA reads TGTGCCAGCAGCATACAGGGGGCGAGAAATTCACCCCTCCACTTT. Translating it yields CASSIQGARNSPLHF. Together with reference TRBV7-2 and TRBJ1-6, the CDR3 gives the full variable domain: GAGVSQSPSNKVTEKGKDVELRCDPISGHTALYWYRQSLGQGLEFLIYFQGNSAPDKSGLPSDRFSAERTGGSVSTLTIQRTQQEDSAVYLCASSIQGARNSPLHFGNGTRLTVT.

CDR3 amino acids: CASSDSSGSGANVLTF. The CDR3 DNA is TGTGCCAGCAGTGACTCTAGCGGCTCTGGGGCCAACGTCCTGACTTTC. The chain is built from TRBV6-4 and TRBJ2-6, with D possibly TRBD2 on 6 matching bases. CDR3 length: 16 residues. V gave up 0 bases and J gave up 0 bases, with 6 bases separating them. From germline, CDR1 is MRHNA and CDR2 SNTAGT.

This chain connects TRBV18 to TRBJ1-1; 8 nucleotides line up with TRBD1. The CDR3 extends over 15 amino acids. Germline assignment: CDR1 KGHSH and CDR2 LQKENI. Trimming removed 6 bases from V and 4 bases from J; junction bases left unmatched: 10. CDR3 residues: CASSPAGQGITEAFF. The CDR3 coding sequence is TGTGCCAGCTCGCCCGCCGGACAGGGAATCACTGAAGCTTTCTTT. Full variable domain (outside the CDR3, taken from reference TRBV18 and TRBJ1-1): NAGVMQNPRHLVRRRGQEARLRCSPMKGHSHVYWYRQLPEEGLKFMVYLQKENIIDESGMPKERFSAEFPKEGPSILRIQQVVRGDSAAYFCASSPAGQGITEAFFGQGTRLTVV.

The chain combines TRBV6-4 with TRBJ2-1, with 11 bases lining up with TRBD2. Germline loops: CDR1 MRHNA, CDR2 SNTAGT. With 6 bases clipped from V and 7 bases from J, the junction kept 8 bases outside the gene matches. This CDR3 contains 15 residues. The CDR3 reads CASSLLAGVRNEQFF. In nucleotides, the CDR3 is TGTGCCAGCAGCCTACTAGCGGGAGTTAGGAATGAGCAGTTCTTC.

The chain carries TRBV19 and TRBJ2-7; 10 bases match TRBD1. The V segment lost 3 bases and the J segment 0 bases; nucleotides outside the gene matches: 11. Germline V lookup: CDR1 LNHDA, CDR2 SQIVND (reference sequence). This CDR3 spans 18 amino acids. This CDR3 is CASSIHHSGQGPSYEQYV. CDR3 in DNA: TGTGCCAGTAGTATCCATCACTCGGGACAGGGGCCCTCCTACGAGCAGTACGTC.

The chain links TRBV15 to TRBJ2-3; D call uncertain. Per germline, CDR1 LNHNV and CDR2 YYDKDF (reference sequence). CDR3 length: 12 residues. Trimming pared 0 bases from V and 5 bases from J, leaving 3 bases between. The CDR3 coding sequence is TGTGCCACCAGCAGAGACGTAGATACGCAGTATTTT. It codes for CATSRDVDTQYF.

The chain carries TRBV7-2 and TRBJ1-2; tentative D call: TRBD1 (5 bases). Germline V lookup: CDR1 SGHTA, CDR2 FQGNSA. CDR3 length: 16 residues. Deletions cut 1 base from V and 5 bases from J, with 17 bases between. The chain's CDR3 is CASSLGGQQAPYGYTF. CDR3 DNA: TGTGCCAGCAGCTTAGGTGGACAACAGGCTCCATATGGCTACACCTTC.

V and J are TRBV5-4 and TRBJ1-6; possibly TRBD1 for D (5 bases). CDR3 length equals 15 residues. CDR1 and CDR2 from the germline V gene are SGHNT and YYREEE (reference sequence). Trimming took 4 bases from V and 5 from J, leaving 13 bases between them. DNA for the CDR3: TGTGCCAGCAGCCCGTGGACGGGGGATAATTCACCCCTCCACTTT. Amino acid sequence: CASSPWTGDNSPLHF.

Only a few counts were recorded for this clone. CDR3: CASSLGGLSAYNSPLHF. Here the CDR3 DNA reads TGTGCCAGCAGCCTGGGGGGCCTAAGCGCCTATAATTCACCCCTCCACTTT. The chain has TRBV5-6 and TRBJ1-6, with D tentatively TRBD1 (6 bases). Looked up from germline, CDR1 is SGHDT and CDR2 is YYEEEE. CDR3 length: 17 residues. The V end was cut by 4 bases, the J end by 2 bases, with 16 bases between. Together with reference TRBV5-6 and TRBJ1-6, the CDR3 gives the full variable domain: DAGVTQSPTHLIKTRGQQVTLRCSPKSGHDTVSWYQQALGQGPQFIFQYYEEEERQRGNFPDRFSGHQFPNYSSELNVNALLLGDSALYLCASSLGGLSAYNSPLHFGNGTRLTVT.

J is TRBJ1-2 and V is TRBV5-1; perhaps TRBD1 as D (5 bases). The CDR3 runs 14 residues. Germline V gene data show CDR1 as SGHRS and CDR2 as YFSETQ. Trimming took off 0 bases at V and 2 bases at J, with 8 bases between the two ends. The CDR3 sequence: CASSLGDGNYGYTF. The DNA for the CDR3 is TGCGCCAGCAGCTTGGGGGACGGGAACTATGGCTACACCTTC.